This T cell receptor beta chain comes out of a study of T cell repertoires in cytomegalovirus infection. From the reads, TCRdb called clonotypes with MiXCR, one entry per CDR3 protein. This sample has a few hundred thousand distinct CDR3 sequences, with roughly a fifth found just once. Study results and caveats: HLA-C-restricted CMV-specific TCR beta clonotypes were dominant in the ex vivo response.

This clonotype was recorded once. The antigen is undetermined. The sequence came from a human donor in good health (CMV status not recorded). Some clones in this sample may be carry-over from other donors' samples. The starting material was cultured PBMCs, obtained from culture after CMV antigen stimulation.

In nucleotides, the CDR3 is TGTGCCAGTGTCTCCGGGACTACGAATGAGCAGTTCTTC. This encodes CASVSGTTNEQFF. The chain uses TRBV2 and TRBJ2-1; 7 bases match TRBD2. The V gene end was trimmed by 9 bases and the J gene end by 7 bases; junction bases not matched to a gene: 9. This CDR3 spans 13 amino acids. The germline CDR1 and CDR2 sequences are SNHLY and FYNNEI.